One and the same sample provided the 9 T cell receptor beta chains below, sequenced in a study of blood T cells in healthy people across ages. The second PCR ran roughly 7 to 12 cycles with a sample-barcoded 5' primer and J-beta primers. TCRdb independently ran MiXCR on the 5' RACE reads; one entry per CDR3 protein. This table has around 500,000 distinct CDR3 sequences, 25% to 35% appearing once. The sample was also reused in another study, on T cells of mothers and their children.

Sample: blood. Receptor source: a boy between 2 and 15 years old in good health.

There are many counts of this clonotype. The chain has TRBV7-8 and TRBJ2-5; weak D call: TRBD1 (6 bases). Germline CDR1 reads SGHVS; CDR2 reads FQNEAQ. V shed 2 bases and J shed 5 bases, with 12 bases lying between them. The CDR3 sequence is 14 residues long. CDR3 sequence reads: CASSLQLGGETQYF. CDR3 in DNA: TGTGCCAGCAGCTTACAACTTGGGGGCGAGACCCAGTACTTC.

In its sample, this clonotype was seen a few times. The CDR3: CASSEEASSTHNEQFF. The CDR3 coding sequence is TGTGCCAGCAGTGAAGAGGCTAGCTCAACCCACAATGAGCAGTTCTTC. The chain combines TRBV2 with TRBJ2-5; perhaps TRBD2 as D (5 bases). The assigned J gene may be wrong: the sequence end matches TRBJ2-1 better. Germline CDR1 is SNHLY and CDR2 is FYNNEI. This CDR3 is 16 amino acids long.

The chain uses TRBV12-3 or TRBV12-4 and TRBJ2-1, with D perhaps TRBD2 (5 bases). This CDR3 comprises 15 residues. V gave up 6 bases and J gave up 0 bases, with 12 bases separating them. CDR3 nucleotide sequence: TGTGCCAGCAGGCGACTATACAGCTCCTACAATGAGCAGTTCTTC. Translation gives CASRRLYSSYNEQFF.

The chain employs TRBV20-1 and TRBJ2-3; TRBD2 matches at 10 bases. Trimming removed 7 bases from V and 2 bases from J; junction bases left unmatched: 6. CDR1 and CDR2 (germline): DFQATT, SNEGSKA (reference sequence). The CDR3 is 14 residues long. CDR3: CSGASGRITDTQYF. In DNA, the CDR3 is TGCAGTGGGGCTAGCGGGAGAATCACAGATACGCAGTATTTT.

CDR3 sequence (DNA): TGTGCCAGCAGCTTACGTAGCGGGAGGGACCCCTACGAGCAGTACTTC. Protein sequence: CASSLRSGRDPYEQYF. V is TRBV7-2 and J is TRBJ2-7; 11 bases agree with TRBD2. The CDR3 loop spans 16 amino acids. Trimming took 2 bases from V and 2 from J; bases not matched to a gene: 5. Germline loops: CDR1 SGHTA, CDR2 FQGNSA.

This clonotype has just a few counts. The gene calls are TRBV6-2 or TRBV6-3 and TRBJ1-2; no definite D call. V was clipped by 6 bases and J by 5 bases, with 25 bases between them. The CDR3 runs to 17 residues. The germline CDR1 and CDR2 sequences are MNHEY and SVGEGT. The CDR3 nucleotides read TGTGCCAGCAGAGCAACAAGGTCGACGCGGGCGCTTTATGGCTACACCTTC. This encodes CASRATRSTRALYGYTF.

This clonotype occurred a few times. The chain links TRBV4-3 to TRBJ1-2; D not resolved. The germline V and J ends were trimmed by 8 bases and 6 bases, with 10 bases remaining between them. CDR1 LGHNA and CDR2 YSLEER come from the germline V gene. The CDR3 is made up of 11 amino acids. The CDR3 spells CASRGSDGYTF. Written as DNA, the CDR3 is TGCGCCAGCCGGGGATCGGATGGCTACACCTTC.

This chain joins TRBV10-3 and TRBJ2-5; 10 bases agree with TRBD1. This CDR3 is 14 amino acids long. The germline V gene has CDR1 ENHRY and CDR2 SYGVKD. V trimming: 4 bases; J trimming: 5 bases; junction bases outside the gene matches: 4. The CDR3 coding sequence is TGTGCCATCAGTGGGACAGGGGGAAGCGAGACCCAGTACTTC. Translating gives CAISGTGGSETQYF.

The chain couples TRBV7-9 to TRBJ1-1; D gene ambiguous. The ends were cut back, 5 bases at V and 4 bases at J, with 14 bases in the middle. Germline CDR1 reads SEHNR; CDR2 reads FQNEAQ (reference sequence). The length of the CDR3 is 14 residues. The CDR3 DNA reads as TGTGCCAGCAGCCCCGCCGGGAGGTGCACTGAAGCTTTCTTT. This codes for CASSPAGRCTEAFF.